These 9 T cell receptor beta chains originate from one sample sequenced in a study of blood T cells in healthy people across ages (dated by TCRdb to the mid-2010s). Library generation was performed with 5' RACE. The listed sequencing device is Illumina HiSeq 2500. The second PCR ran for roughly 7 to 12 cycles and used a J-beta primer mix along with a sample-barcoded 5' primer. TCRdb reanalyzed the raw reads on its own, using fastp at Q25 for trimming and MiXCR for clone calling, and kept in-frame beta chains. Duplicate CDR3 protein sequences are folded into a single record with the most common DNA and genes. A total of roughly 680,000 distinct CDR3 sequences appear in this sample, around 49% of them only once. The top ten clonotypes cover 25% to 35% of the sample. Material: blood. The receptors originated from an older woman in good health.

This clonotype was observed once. In DNA form, the CDR3 reads TGTGCCAGCAGTGGCCAGACAGGGGGCGTCGAGAACTATGGCTACACCTTC. Translated: CASSGQTGGVENYGYTF. The V gene is TRBV6-1, the J gene TRBJ1-2; 10 bases are shared with TRBD1. Trimming removed 4 bases from V and 2 bases from J; junction bases left unmatched: 10. Per germline, CDR1 MNHNS and CDR2 SASEGT. There are 17 residues in the CDR3.

The CDR3: CSVEDRRASYNEQFF. As DNA, the CDR3 is TGCAGCGTTGAAGATCGGAGGGCTTCCTACAATGAGCAGTTCTTC. The chain couples TRBV29-1 to TRBJ2-1; D is perhaps TRBD2 (6 bases). CDR1 and CDR2 from the germline V gene are SQVTM and ANQGSEA. This CDR3 comprises 15 residues. V lost 0 bases to trimming and J lost 1 base, with 10 bases between them.

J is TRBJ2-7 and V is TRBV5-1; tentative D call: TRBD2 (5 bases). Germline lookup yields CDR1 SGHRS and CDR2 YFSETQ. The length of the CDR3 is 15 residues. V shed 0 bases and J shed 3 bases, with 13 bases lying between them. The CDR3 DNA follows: TGCGCCAGCAGCTTGGTGACGGACTCCCACTACGAGCAGTACTTC. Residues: CASSLVTDSHYEQYF.

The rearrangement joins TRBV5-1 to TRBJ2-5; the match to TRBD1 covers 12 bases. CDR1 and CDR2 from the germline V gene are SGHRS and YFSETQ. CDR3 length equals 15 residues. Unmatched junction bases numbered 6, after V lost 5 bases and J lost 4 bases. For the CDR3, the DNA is TGCGCCAGCAGACCGGGACAGGGGGCTTTAGAGACCCAGTACTTC. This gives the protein CASRPGQGALETQYF. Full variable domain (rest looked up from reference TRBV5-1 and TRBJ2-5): KAGVTQTPRYLIKTRGQQVTLSCSPISGHRSVSWYQQTPGQGLQFLFEYFSETQRNKGNFPGRFSGRQFSNSRSEMNVSTLELGDSALYLCASRPGQGALETQYFGPGTRLLVL.

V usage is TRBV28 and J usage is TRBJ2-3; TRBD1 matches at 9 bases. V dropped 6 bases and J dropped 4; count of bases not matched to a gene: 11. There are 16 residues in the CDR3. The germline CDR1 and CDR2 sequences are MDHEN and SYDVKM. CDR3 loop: CASSAPPGQGADTQYF. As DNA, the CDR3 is TGTGCCAGCAGCGCGCCACCGGGACAGGGAGCAGATACGCAGTATTTT.

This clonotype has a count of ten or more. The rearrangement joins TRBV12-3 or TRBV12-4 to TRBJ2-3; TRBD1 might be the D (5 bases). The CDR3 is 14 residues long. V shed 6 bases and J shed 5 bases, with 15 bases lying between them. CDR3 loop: CASSRPGLEDTQYF. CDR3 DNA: TGTGCCAGCAGCCGTCCAGGGTTGGAAGATACGCAGTATTTT.

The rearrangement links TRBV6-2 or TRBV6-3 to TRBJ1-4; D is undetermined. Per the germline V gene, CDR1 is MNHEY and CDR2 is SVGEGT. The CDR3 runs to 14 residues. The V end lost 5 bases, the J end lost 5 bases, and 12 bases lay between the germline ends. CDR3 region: CASSRDYGNEKLFF. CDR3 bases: TGTGCCAGCAGTCGAGACTACGGGAATGAAAAACTGTTTTTT.

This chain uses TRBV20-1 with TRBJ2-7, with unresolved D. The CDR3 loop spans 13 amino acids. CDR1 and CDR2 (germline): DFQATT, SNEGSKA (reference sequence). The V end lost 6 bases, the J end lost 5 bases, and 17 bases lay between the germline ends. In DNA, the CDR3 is TGCAGTGCCCCTCCTGCCTCAGTTGACGAGCAGTACTTC. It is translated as CSAPPASVDEQYF.

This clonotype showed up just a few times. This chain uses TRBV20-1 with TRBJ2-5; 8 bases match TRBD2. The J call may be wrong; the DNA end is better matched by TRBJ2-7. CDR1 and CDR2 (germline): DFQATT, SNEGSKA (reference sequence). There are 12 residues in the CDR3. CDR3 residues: CSASSGMDEQYF. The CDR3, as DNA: TGCAGTGCGAGTAGCGGGATGGACGAGCAGTACTTC.